The subject of this entry is one T cell receptor (beta chain). This entry is derived from a study of technical replicates of blood from several donors. TCRdb's table, derived via immunoSEQ multiplex PCR, lists solely in-frame clones and lacks some. Of roughly 14,000 clones listed, over 80% are singletons. Trimming cost V 3 bases and J 3 bases, with 21 bases left between them. CDR1 is MNHEY and CDR2 is SMNVEV in the germline V gene (reference sequence). There are 17 residues in the CDR3. The rearrangement uses TRBV27 and TRBJ2-7; D perhaps matches TRBD2 (6 bases). This receptor was obtained from a human donor in good health. The sample consisted of PBMCs. CDR3 region: CASSFRSGTLVDYEQYF. The CDR3 nucleotides are TGTGCCAGCAGTTTTCGCTCTGGGACTCTCGTCGACTACGAGCAGTACTTC.